A single sample is the source of the 10 T cell receptor beta chains below, sequenced in a study of vaccination and CD4 T cells after COVID-19. The Oncomine TCR Beta short-read assay sequenced DNA from cultured CD4+ T cells. In TCRdb, the PCR reads were re-called with MiXCR into one record per CDR3 protein. The sample shows fewer than 30,000 distinct CDR3 sequences, around 42% of them seen only once. No antigen has been identified for these receptors. Time point given: late sampling 161 to 241 days after vaccination in a few convalescent patients. Treatment denoted: roughly 10-day PBMC culture with coronavirus spike peptide pools or control peptides (ViraFEST assay). The starting material was CD4+ T cells from blood, cultured in vitro, obtained about 7 months after SARS-CoV-2 vaccination. These receptors originate from a human donor who had recovered from COVID-19.

V gene TRBV6-1 combines with J gene TRBJ2-7, with D uncertain. The CDR3 runs 12 residues. The ends were cut back, 0 bases at V and 4 bases at J, with 4 bases in the middle. The germline gives CDR1 MNHNS, CDR2 SASEGT. The CDR3 here is CASSEARYEQYF. The CDR3 DNA reads as TGTGCCAGCAGTGAAGCTAGGTACGAGCAGTACTTC.

This clonotype was detected only a few times. The chain carries TRBV7-9 and TRBJ1-1, with D uncertain. The V end was cut by 6 bases, the J end by 11 bases, with 13 bases between. The germline CDR1 and CDR2 sequences are SEHNR and FQNEAQ (reference sequence). There are 11 residues in the CDR3. The CDR3 coding sequence is TGTGCCAGCAGGGGCCCCGCCACCGCTTTCTTT. It encodes CASRGPATAFF. The whole variable domain, remainder taken from reference TRBV7-9 and TRBJ1-1, is DTGVSQNPRHKITKRGQNVTFRCDPISEHNRLYWYRQTLGQGPEFLTYFQNEAQLEKSRLLSDRFSAERPKGSFSTLEIQRTEQGDSAMYLCASRGPATAFFGQGTRLTVV.

The rearrangement uses TRBV18 and TRBJ1-1; D perhaps matches TRBD1 (5 bases). Germline-derived CDR1 and CDR2 are KGHSH and LQKENI. There are 14 residues in the CDR3. V was pared by 5 bases and J by 8 bases, with 18 bases between. The chain's CDR3 is CASSRDPPRPEAFF. CDR3 bases: TGTGCCAGCTCAAGGGACCCACCCCGCCCGGAAGCTTTCTTT.

The rearrangement uses TRBV10-3 and TRBJ1-2; the D gene is possibly TRBD1 (5 bases). The germline gives CDR1 ENHRY, CDR2 SYGVKD. The CDR3 runs 14 residues. V was clipped by 9 bases and J by 3 bases, with 17 bases between them. The CDR3 sequence: CAIPITGGDYGYTF. In DNA, the CDR3 is TGTGCCATACCTATCACCGGGGGTGACTATGGCTACACCTTC.

The genes are TRBV5-4 and TRBJ2-5; TRBD2 is a possible D gene (6 bases). Germline values: CDR1 SGHNT, CDR2 YYREEE (reference sequence). This CDR3 spans 16 amino acids. V was pared by 3 bases and J by 1 base, with 16 bases between. The CDR3 is CASSSVSGILQETQYF. CDR3 bases: TGTGCCAGCAGCTCCGTTAGCGGTATACTCCAAGAGACCCAGTACTTC.

This clonotype was picked up a small number of times. The rearrangement uses TRBV19 and TRBJ1-5, with D possibly being TRBD1 (5 bases). Trimming pared 0 bases from V and 7 bases from J, leaving 13 bases between. CDR1 is LNHDA, CDR2 SQIVND, per germline (reference sequence). The CDR3 extends over 15 amino acids. As DNA, the CDR3 is TGTGCCAGTAGTATAGATGGGGGAGGGAACCAGCCCCAGCATTTT. Residues: CASSIDGGGNQPQHF.

This clonotype turned up a few times. The V and J genes are TRBV27 and TRBJ2-6, with D unresolved. The germline gives CDR1 MNHEY, CDR2 SMNVEV (reference sequence). The V end was cut by 7 bases, the J end by 0 bases, with 10 bases between. The CDR3 has 15 residues. CDR3 nucleotides: TGTGCCAGCACCTTCCTTTTCTCTGGGGCCAACGTCCTGACTTTC. Translated: CASTFLFSGANVLTF.

The chain carries TRBV20-1 and TRBJ2-5; possible D gene TRBD1, 6 bases. This CDR3 is 15 amino acids long. CDR1 and CDR2 (germline): DFQATT, SNEGSKA (reference sequence). V was trimmed by 4 bases and J by 4 bases, leaving 19 bases between them. This CDR3 reads CSANPSDSPSETQYF. In DNA, the CDR3 is TGCAGTGCTAACCCATCGGACAGTCCCTCAGAGACCCAGTACTTC.

The V and J genes are TRBV10-3 and TRBJ2-7; 9 bases fit TRBD2. J lost 0 bases, V lost 5 bases, and 5 bases had no gene match. Looked up from germline, CDR1 is ENHRY and CDR2 is SYGVKD. The CDR3 runs 15 residues. The CDR3 region is CAISRLAGNSYEQYF. The CDR3 DNA follows: TGTGCCATCAGTCGGCTAGCGGGGAACTCCTACGAGCAGTACTTC.

A few counts support this clonotype. CDR3 in amino acids: CASSLRGYGYTF. CDR3 bases: TGTGCCAGCAGTTTACGGGGGTATGGCTACACCTTC. This chain links TRBV28 with TRBJ1-2; D possibly corresponds to TRBD1 (5 bases). V was pared by 2 bases and J by 5 bases, with 6 bases between. The CDR3 length is 12 residues. The germline V gene encodes CDR1 MDHEN and CDR2 SYDVKM.